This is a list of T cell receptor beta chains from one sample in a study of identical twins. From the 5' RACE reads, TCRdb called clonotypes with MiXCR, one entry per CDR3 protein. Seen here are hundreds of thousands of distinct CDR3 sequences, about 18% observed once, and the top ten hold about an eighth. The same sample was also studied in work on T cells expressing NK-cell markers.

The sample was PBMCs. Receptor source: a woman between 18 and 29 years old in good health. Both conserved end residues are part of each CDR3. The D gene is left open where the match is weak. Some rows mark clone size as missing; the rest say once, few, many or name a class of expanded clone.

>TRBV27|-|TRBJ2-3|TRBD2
TGTGCCAGCAGTTTGCTTCTAGCGGGGGGGCGAGATACGCAGTATTTT
CASSLLLAGGRDTQYF
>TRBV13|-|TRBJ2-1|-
TGTGCCAGCAGCTTAGGCAGCCTGTCCTACAATGAGCAGTTCTTC
CASSLGSLSYNEQFF
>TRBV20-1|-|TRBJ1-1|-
TGCAGTGCCTTTAGGGACACCCTGAACACTGAAGCTTTCTTT
CSAFRDTLNTEAFF
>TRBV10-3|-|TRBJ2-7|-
TGTGCCATCAGTGGTTTGAGGAAGGCCGTCTACGAGCAGTACTTC
CAISGLRKAVYEQYF
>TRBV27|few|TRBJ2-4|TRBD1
TGTGCCAGCGGGACAGTACTAGCCAAAAACATTCAGTACTTC
CASGTVLAKNIQYF
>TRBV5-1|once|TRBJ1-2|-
TGCGCCAGCAGCCTCAGGGATCATGGCTACACCTTC
CASSLRDHGYTF
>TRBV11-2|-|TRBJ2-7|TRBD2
TGTGCCAGCAACCCGCGACTAGCGGGGACTTACGAGCAGTACTTC
CASNPRLAGTYEQYF
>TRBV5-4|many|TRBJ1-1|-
TGTGCCAGCAGCTTGGCCAATTTGAACACTGAAGCTTTCTTT
CASSLANLNTEAFF
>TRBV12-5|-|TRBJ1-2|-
TGTGCTAGTGGTTTGAGCTATGGCTACACCTTC
CASGLSYGYTF
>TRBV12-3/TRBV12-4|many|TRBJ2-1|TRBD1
TGTGCCAGCAGCCCCGGGACAGGGTCCTACAATGAGCAGTTCTTC
CASSPGTGSYNEQFF
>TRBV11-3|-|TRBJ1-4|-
TGTGCCAGCAGCTTTATGGACTCCCGGCGCGAAAAACTGTTTTTT
CASSFMDSRREKLFF
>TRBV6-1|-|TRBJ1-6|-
TGTGCCAGCAGTGTGACAGATGATTCACCCCTCCACTTT
CASSVTDDSPLHF
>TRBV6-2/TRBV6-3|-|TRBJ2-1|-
TGTGCCACCGGGCGACCCCTCCCCAATGAGCAGTTCTTC
CATGRPLPNEQFF
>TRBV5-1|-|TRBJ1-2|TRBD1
TGCGCCAGCAGCTCAGGCTGGACAGGGGGGGAAGGCTACACCTTC
CASSSGWTGGEGYTF